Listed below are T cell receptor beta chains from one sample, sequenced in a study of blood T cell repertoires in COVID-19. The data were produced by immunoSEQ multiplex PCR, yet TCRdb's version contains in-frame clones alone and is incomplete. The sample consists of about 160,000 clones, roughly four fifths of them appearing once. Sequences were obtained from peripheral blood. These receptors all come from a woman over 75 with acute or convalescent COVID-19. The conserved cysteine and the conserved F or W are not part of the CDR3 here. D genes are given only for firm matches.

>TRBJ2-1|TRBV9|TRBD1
ASSVLGVGTDVNKNEQF
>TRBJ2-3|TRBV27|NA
ASSSIADTQY
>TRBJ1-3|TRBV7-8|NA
ASSYGGPFGNTIY
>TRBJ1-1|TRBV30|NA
AWSVQTGGNTEAF
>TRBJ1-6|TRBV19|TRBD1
ACRQGGGNSPLH
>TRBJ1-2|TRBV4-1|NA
ASSQDYYYGYT
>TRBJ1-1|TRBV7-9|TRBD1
ASSLKGPGGTPGETEAF
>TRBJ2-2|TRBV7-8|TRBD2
ASSLRETSAGELF
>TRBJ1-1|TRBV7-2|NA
ASSPPRVGPAEAF
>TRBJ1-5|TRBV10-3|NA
AINSGVNQPQH
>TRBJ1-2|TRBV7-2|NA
ASSPGDYLYGYT
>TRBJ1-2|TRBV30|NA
AWREGPSYGYT
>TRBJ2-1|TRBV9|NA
ASSPTEWPNNEQF
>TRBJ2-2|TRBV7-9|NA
ASSLVRGGELF
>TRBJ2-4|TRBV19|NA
ASTPQGRNIQY
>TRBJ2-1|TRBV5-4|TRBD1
ASSEGQGVSSYNEQF
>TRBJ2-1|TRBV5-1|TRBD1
ASSPGPGQGGYNEQF
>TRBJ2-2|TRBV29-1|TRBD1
SGDRGLGTGELF
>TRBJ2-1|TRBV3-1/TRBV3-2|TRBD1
ASSQSLGQGGGEQF
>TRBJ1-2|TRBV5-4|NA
ASSSWGWGRGYT
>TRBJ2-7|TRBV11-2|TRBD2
ASSEGLAGPYEQY
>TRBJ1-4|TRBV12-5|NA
ASGLEIQGWGATNEKLF
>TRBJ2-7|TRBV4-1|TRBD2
ASSQGVRLARR
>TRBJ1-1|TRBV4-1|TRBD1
ASSQMTGSRAF
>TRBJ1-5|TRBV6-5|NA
ASSPLGQPQH
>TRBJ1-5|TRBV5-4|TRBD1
ASSAPGQVQH
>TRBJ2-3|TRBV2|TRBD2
ASSEERDTDTQY
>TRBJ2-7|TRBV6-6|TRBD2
ASKGGPFSYEQY
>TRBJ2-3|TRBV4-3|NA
ASSQDPADRIGTDTQY
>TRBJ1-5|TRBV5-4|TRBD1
ASSIRTGDSNQPQH
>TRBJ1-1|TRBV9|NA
ASSVGGAQNTEAF
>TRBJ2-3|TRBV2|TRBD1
ASSGQGADTQY
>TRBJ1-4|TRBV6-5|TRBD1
ASGGQGAVEKLF
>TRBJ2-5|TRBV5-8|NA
ASSLGSRSGRMETQY
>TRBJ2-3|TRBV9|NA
ASSVFEGGGDTQY
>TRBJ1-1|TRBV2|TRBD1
ASRDRGHTEAF
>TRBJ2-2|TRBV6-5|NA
ASNPLGGGGELF
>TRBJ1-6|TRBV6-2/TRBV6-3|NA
ASSYSLRGRGNSPLH